These 4 T cell receptor beta chains came from one sample sequenced in a study of cytomegalovirus exposure and HLA in healthy donors. Both 60 Vbeta primers and 13 Jbeta primers went into the PCR. Measured with immunoSEQ multiplex PCR; TCRdb has only the in-frame clones, and not every one. Seen in this sample are 40,000 or so clones; the ten most common clones hold roughly 8%. Sequenced material: PBMCs. Source of these receptors: a male donor in good health and CMV-seronegative.

The gene calls are TRBV6-1 and TRBJ1-3; D unclear. V shed 6 bases and J shed 0 bases, with 9 bases lying between them. Germline V CDR1 and CDR2: MNHNS, SASEGT. The CDR3 covers 14 residues. CDR3 sequence: CASRIHSSGNTIYF. In nucleotides, the CDR3 is TGTGCCAGCAGGATCCATAGCTCTGGAAACACCATATATTTT.

This chain uses TRBV12-5 with TRBJ2-7, with D perhaps matching TRBD2 (6 bases). This CDR3 contains 19 residues. V dropped 0 bases and J dropped 4 bases, with 25 bases sitting between them. The germline V gene has CDR1 LGHNT and CDR2 FRNRAP. CDR3 bases: TGTGCTAGTGGTTTGGTACGAGCGGGTGCACGGGACGTCATGTACGAGCAGTACTTC. Protein product: CASGLVRAGARDVMYEQYF.

The gene calls are TRBV5-1 and TRBJ2-7; tentatively, D is TRBD2 (6 bases). The CDR3 is 13 residues long. Germline CDR1 reads SGHRS; CDR2 reads YFSETQ. Trimming shortened V by 0 bases and J by 7 bases, and 11 bases separated the two germline ends. DNA of the CDR3: TGCGCCAGCAGCTTGGAACTAGCTAATGAGCAGTACTTC. Amino acid sequence: CASSLELANEQYF.

V usage is TRBV30 and J usage is TRBJ2-1; D remains unclear. Germline V gene sequence: CDR1 GTSNPN, CDR2 SVGIG (reference sequence). Deletions cut 0 bases from V and 6 bases from J, with 15 bases between. This CDR3 has 15 residues. CDR3: CAWSVPQVSGNEQFF. Written as DNA, the CDR3 is TGTGCCTGGAGTGTACCCCAGGTCTCAGGCAATGAGCAGTTCTTC. Full variable domain (rest looked up from reference TRBV30 and TRBJ2-1): SQTIHQWPATLVQPVGSPLSLECTVEGTSNPNLYWYRQAAGRGLQLLFYSVGIGQISSEVPQNLSASRPQDRQFILSSKKLLLSDSGFYLCAWSVPQVSGNEQFFGPGTRLTVL.